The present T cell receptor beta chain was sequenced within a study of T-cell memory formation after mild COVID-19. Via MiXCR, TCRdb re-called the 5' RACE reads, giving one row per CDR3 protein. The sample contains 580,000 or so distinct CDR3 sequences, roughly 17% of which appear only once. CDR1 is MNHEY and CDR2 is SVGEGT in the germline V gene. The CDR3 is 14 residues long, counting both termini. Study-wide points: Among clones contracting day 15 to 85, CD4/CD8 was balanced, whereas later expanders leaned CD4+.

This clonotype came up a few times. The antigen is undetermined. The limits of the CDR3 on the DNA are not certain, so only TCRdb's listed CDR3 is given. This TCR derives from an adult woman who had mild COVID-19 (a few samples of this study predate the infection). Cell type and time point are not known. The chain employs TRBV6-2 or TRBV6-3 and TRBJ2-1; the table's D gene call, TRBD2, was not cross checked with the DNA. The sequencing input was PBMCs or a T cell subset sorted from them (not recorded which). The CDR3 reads CASSLTVASGSLFF.